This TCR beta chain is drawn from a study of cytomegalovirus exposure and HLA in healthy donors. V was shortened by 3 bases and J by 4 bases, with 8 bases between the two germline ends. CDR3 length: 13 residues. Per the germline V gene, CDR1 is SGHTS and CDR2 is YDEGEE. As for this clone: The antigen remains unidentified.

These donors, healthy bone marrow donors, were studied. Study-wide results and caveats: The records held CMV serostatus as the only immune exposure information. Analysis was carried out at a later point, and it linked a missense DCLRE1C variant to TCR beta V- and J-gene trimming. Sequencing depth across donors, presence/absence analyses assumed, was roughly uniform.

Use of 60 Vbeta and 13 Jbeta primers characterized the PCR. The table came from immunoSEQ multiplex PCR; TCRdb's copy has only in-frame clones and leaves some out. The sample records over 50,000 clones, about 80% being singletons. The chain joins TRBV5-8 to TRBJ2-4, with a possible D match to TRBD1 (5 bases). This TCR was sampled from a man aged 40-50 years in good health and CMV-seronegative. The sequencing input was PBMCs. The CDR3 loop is CASSWGSKNIQYF. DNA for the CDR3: TGTGCCAGCAGCTGGGGCAGTAAAAACATTCAGTACTTC.